The sequence of this T cell receptor (beta chain) was determined in a study of early T cells in non-severe SARS-CoV-2 infection. Each CDR3 protein gets one entry after TCRdb re-called the 5' RACE reads with MiXCR. The data contain 30,000 to 40,000 distinct CDR3 sequences, roughly 5.7% of them singletons. This clonotype was detected a few times. This TCR was sampled from an adult who was a healthcare worker with PCR-confirmed SARS-CoV-2 infection or an uninfected control (not recorded which). Sequenced sample: whole blood.

CDR3 residues: CASSLGGRASEQFF. The DNA for the CDR3 is TGTGCCAGCAGCTTAGGGGGCAGGGCTAGTGAGCAGTTCTTC. The genes are TRBV7-6 and TRBJ2-1, with a tentative D call TRBD1 (5 bases). The V end was cut by 1 base, the J end by 9 bases, with 13 bases between. Germline V lookup: CDR1 SGHVS, CDR2 FNYEAQ. This CDR3 spans 14 amino acids.